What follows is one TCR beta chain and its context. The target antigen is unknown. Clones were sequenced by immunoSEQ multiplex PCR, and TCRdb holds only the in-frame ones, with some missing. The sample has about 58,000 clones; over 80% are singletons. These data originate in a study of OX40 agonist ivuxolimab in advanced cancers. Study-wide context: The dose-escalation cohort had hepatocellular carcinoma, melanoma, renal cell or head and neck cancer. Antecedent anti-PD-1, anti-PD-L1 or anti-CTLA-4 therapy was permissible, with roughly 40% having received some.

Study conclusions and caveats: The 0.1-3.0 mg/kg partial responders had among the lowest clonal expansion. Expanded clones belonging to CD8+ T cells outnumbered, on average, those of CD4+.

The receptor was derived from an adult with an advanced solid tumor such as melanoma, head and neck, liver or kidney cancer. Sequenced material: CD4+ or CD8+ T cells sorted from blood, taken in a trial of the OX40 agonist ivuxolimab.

CDR3 region: CASSPQNRGGGYTF. CDR3 sequence (DNA): TGTGCCAGCAGCCCTCAAAATCGGGGCGGCGGCTACACCTTC. The chain combines TRBV7-8 with TRBJ1-2, with a tentative D call TRBD1 (5 bases). The V gene lost 5 bases and the J gene lost 8 bases, with 18 bases spanning the gap. In germline, CDR1 is SGHVS, CDR2 FQNEAQ. This CDR3 comprises 14 residues. Looking up the rest from reference TRBV7-8 and TRBJ1-2 gives the full variable domain: GAGVSQSPRYKVAKRGQDVALRCDPISGHVSLFWYQQALGQGPEFLTYFQNEAQLDKSGLPSDRFFAERPEGSVSTLKIQRTQQEDSAVYLCASSPQNRGGGYTFGSGTRLTVV.